One and the same sample provided the 9 T cell receptor beta chains below, sequenced in a study of blood T cell repertoires in COVID-19. Clones were read by immunoSEQ multiplex PCR, and TCRdb kept only the in-frame ones, dropping some. The sample carries a few hundred thousand clones, about nine tenths recorded once. The sample comprised PBMCs or T cells enriched from blood (not recorded which). The receptors were sampled from a woman between 25 and 40 years old who had recovered from COVID-19.

The chain employs TRBV9 and TRBJ2-2, with TRBD2 matching over 9 bases. The CDR3 has 16 amino acids. The germline CDR1 and CDR2 sequences are SGDLS and YYNGEE. V dropped 4 bases and J dropped 4; count of bases not matched to a gene: 8. The CDR3 region has the DNA TGTGCCAGCAGCCCCTTTAGCGGGAGTGGCACCGGGGAGCTGTTTTTT. Translation gives CASSPFSGSGTGELFF.

This rearrangement joins TRBV7-9 to TRBJ2-1; 10 bases are a match to TRBD2. The CDR3 covers 17 residues. Germline V CDR1 and CDR2: SEHNR, FQNEAQ (reference sequence). V dropped 1 base and J dropped 2; count of bases not matched to a gene: 5. The CDR3 nucleotides are TGTGCCAGCAGCTTAGGTCGCAGCGGGAGGGCCTACAATGAGCAGTTCTTC. This codes for CASSLGRSGRAYNEQFF.

V usage is TRBV25-1 and J usage is TRBJ1-2; D gene unclear. V lost 3 bases to trimming and J lost 8 bases, with 16 bases between them. The CDR3 consists of 14 residues. Germline CDR1 MGHDK, CDR2 SYGVNS. The CDR3 sequence is CASSDARDSGGYTF. CDR3 DNA: TGTGCCAGCAGTGATGCGAGGGATTCGGGGGGCTACACCTTC.

This clone has a handful of counts. The chain employs TRBV4-1 and TRBJ2-7; D might be TRBD1 (5 bases). The germline CDR1 and CDR2 sequences are MGHRA and YSYEKL. Trimming removed 2 bases from V and 0 bases from J, with 14 bases in between. This CDR3 contains 16 residues. The CDR3 DNA is TGCGCCAGCAGCCAACACACAGGTCCCTACTCCTACGAGCAGTACTTC. The encoded protein is CASSQHTGPYSYEQYF.

The DNA of the CDR3 is TGTGCCAGCAGCTCCCTCCAGGGAACCGGGGAGCTGTTTTTT. Its translation: CASSSLQGTGELFF. The rearrangement uses TRBV11-1 and TRBJ2-2; a possible D gene is TRBD1 (5 bases). V was pared by 4 bases and J by 5 bases, with 11 bases between. Germline-derived CDR1 and CDR2 are SGHAT and FQDESV (reference sequence). This CDR3 spans 14 amino acids. The variable domain in full, completed from reference TRBV11-1 and TRBJ2-2, reads EAEVAQSPRYKITEKSQAVAFWCDPISGHATLYWYRQILGQGPELLVQFQDESVVDDSQLPKDRFSAERLKGVDSTLKIQPAELGDSAMYLCASSSLQGTGELFFGEGSRLTVL.

The chain joins TRBV29-1 to TRBJ1-1, with unresolved D. The CDR3 has 11 amino acids. Trimming stripped 4 bases from V and 1 base from J, with 4 bases between. The germline V gene encodes CDR1 SQVTM and CDR2 ANQGSEA. CDR3 sequence reads: CSVVRNTEAFF. The CDR3 DNA reads as TGCAGCGTTGTCAGGAACACTGAAGCTTTCTTT.

This sequence joins TRBV25-1 and TRBJ2-5, with 10 bases aligning to TRBD1. The CDR3 spans 16 residues. Per the germline V gene, CDR1 is MGHDK and CDR2 is SYGVNS. Unmatched junction bases numbered 8, after V lost 6 bases and J lost 1 base. The CDR3 DNA reads as TGTGCCAGCAGCGCATCGGACAGGGGGTTCCAAGAGACCCAGTACTTC. This sequence encodes CASSASDRGFQETQYF.

Concerning this clone: One end of the junction fails to match germline, which may point to a read error. The chain is built from TRBV7-7 and TRBJ2-1; 8 positions agree with TRBD1. The CDR3 length is 16 residues. Germline CDR1 is SSHAT and CDR2 is FNYEAQ (reference sequence). CDR3 residues: CASSLVQGASYNEQFF. The CDR3, as DNA: TGTGCTAGCAGCTTAGTTCAGGGGGCATCCTACAATGAGCAGTTCTTC.

This sequence joins TRBV11-2 and TRBJ2-7, with a possible D match to TRBD1 (5 bases). The CDR3 totals 15 residues. Germline V CDR1 and CDR2: SGHAT, FQNNGV. V dropped 2 bases and J dropped 6 bases, with 17 bases sitting between them. The CDR3 DNA reads as TGTGCCAGCAGCTTATATTCCAGGGTTCTCTCCGAGCAGTACTTC. Its protein is CASSLYSRVLSEQYF.